What follows is one TCR beta chain and its context. This sample was included in a study of blood T cells in healthy people across ages. Each sample yielded at least 7 million isolated PBMCs. Each sample yielded at least 6 micrograms of PBMC total RNA. It was with a sample-barcoded 5' primer and a J-beta primer mix that a second PCR of roughly 6 to 12 cycles was run. One entry per CDR3 protein results from TCRdb running MiXCR on the 5' RACE reads. The sample gives 600,000 to 900,000 distinct CDR3 sequences, around 25% of which show up once; around 2.9% is in the top ten. Germline CDR1 SGDLS, CDR2 YYNGEE. Trimming at V came to 3 bases and at J to 6 bases, leaving 7 bases not matched to a gene. The CDR3 spans 17 residues. A further study also used this sample, focusing on T cells of mothers and their children. From that second work: Extracted RNA, in its entirety, went into cDNA synthesis at about 1.5 ug per 15 ul.

The sample comprised blood. The source is a boy under 18 in good health. J is TRBJ2-1 and V is TRBV9, with 15 bases that match TRBD2. CDR3 sequence reads: CASSEGGLAGGGNEQFF. DNA of the CDR3: TGTGCCAGCAGCGAGGGGGGACTAGCGGGGGGCGGCAATGAGCAGTTCTTC.